The rows below give T cell receptor beta chains drawn from one sample of a study of OX40 agonist ivuxolimab in advanced cancers. TCRdb keeps only in-frame clones here, not all; method: immunoSEQ multiplex PCR. The sample lists tens of thousands of clones; roughly nine tenths were seen once. The sequencing here drew on CD4+ or CD8+ T cells sorted from blood, taken in a trial of the OX40 agonist ivuxolimab. The receptors come from an adult with an advanced solid tumor such as melanoma, head and neck, liver or kidney cancer. Each CDR3 is given with its conserved first and last residue. Each record gives: clone size, J gene, V gene, D gene, CDR3 protein, CDR3 DNA. A D gene is named only where the DNA matches it firmly. Clone size is given for some rows only: seen once, a few or many times, or a class if the clone is expanded.

clone size: -; J gene: TRBJ2-6; V gene: TRBV6-1; D gene: TRBD1; CDR3 protein: CASRETGAGANVLTF; CDR3 DNA: TGTGCCAGCAGAGAGACAGGGGCAGGGGCCAACGTCCTGACTTTC
clone size: -; J gene: TRBJ1-1; V gene: TRBV5-6; D gene: -; CDR3 protein: CASSLGGRAEAFF; CDR3 DNA: TGTGCCAGCAGCTTGGGTGGGAGGGCTGAAGCTTTCTTT
clone size: -; J gene: TRBJ2-1; V gene: TRBV2; D gene: TRBD2; CDR3 protein: CASSARGLAYNEQFF; CDR3 DNA: TGTGCCAGCAGTGCCAGGGGACTAGCCTACAATGAGCAGTTCTTC
clone size: -; J gene: TRBJ2-2; V gene: TRBV25-1; D gene: -; CDR3 protein: CASSDQSRTANTGELFF; CDR3 DNA: TGTGCCAGCAGTGATCAAAGTCGGACGGCGAACACCGGGGAGCTGTTTTTT
clone size: -; J gene: TRBJ2-2; V gene: TRBV4-3; D gene: -; CDR3 protein: CASSQEVPNTGELFF; CDR3 DNA: TGCGCCAGCAGCCAAGAGGTCCCGAACACCGGGGAGCTGTTTTTT
clone size: -; J gene: TRBJ2-5; V gene: TRBV21-1; D gene: -; CDR3 protein: CASIPGPAQETQYF; CDR3 DNA: TGTGCCAGCATCCCCGGACCTGCCCAAGAGACCCAGTACTTC
clone size: -; J gene: TRBJ2-1; V gene: TRBV2; D gene: TRBD2; CDR3 protein: CAGQGLGGLAGDFEQFF; CDR3 DNA: TGTGCCGGCCAGGGGTTAGGGGGACTAGCGGGAGATTTTGAGCAGTTCTTC
clone size: -; J gene: TRBJ1-6; V gene: TRBV28; D gene: -; CDR3 protein: CASNLSRGRWGKAPLHF; CDR3 DNA: TGTGCCAGCAACCTATCCCGCGGACGGTGGGGAAAGGCACCCCTCCACTTT
clone size: -; J gene: TRBJ2-1; V gene: TRBV2; D gene: -; CDR3 protein: CASSDLAQYNEQFF; CDR3 DNA: TGTGCCAGCAGTGATCTAGCGCAGTACAATGAGCAGTTCTTC
clone size: -; J gene: TRBJ1-5; V gene: TRBV19; D gene: -; CDR3 protein: CASIGEYSNQPQHF; CDR3 DNA: TGTGCCAGTATTGGGGAATATAGCAATCAGCCCCAGCATTTT
clone size: -; J gene: TRBJ2-7; V gene: TRBV5-5; D gene: TRBD2; CDR3 protein: CASSWGTRNEQYF; CDR3 DNA: TGTGCCAGCAGCTGGGGGACTAGAAACGAGCAGTACTTC
clone size: -; J gene: TRBJ2-2; V gene: TRBV9; D gene: -; CDR3 protein: CASSVWGSGNTGELFF; CDR3 DNA: TGTGCCAGCAGCGTTTGGGGGTCCGGGAACACCGGGGAGCTGTTTTTT
clone size: -; J gene: TRBJ2-5; V gene: TRBV5-8; D gene: -; CDR3 protein: CASSLTDSLQETQYF; CDR3 DNA: TGTGCCAGCAGCTTGACGGACAGCCTTCAAGAGACCCAGTACTTC
clone size: -; J gene: TRBJ2-2; V gene: TRBV6-5; D gene: -; CDR3 protein: CASSYSRVGELFF; CDR3 DNA: TGTGCCAGCAGTTACTCGAGGGTCGGGGAGCTGTTTTTT
clone size: -; J gene: TRBJ2-3; V gene: TRBV7-8; D gene: TRBD2; CDR3 protein: CASSLGLAGFTDTQYF; CDR3 DNA: TGTGCCAGCAGCCTCGGACTAGCGGGATTCACAGATACGCAGTATTTT
clone size: -; J gene: TRBJ1-5; V gene: TRBV7-8; D gene: -; CDR3 protein: CASTGTNSNQPQHF; CDR3 DNA: TGTGCCAGTACAGGAACCAATAGCAATCAGCCCCAGCATTTT
clone size: few; J gene: TRBJ2-1; V gene: TRBV6-1; D gene: TRBD2; CDR3 protein: CASSDSTSGSNEQFF; CDR3 DNA: TGTGCCAGCAGTGACTCAACTAGCGGGAGCAATGAGCAGTTCTTC
clone size: -; J gene: TRBJ1-1; V gene: TRBV6-5; D gene: TRBD1; CDR3 protein: CASSYFKGAGAEAFF; CDR3 DNA: TGTGCCAGCAGTTATTTCAAGGGGGCAGGAGCTGAAGCTTTCTTT
clone size: -; J gene: TRBJ2-7; V gene: TRBV10-3; D gene: -; CDR3 protein: CAISEVQGGVNEQYF; CDR3 DNA: TGTGCCATCAGTGAGGTGCAGGGGGGAGTCAACGAGCAGTACTTC
clone size: -; J gene: TRBJ1-3; V gene: TRBV7-9; D gene: TRBD1; CDR3 protein: CASSSVFQGEPGNTIYF; CDR3 DNA: TGTGCCAGCAGCTCCGTTTTCCAGGGGGAACCTGGAAACACCATATATTTT
clone size: -; J gene: TRBJ2-4; V gene: TRBV7-9; D gene: -; CDR3 protein: CASSSGEVKNIQYF; CDR3 DNA: TGTGCCAGCAGTTCCGGGGAGGTCAAAAACATTCAGTACTTC
clone size: -; J gene: TRBJ2-3; V gene: TRBV4-1; D gene: -; CDR3 protein: CASSQSPRGRTDTQYF; CDR3 DNA: TGCGCCAGCAGCCAGAGCCCCCGGGGGCGAACAGATACGCAGTATTTT
clone size: -; J gene: TRBJ2-2; V gene: TRBV19; D gene: TRBD1; CDR3 protein: CASRTGLKIGELFF; CDR3 DNA: TGTGCCAGTCGGACAGGGCTAAAGATCGGGGAGCTGTTTTTT
clone size: -; J gene: TRBJ2-1; V gene: TRBV4-2; D gene: TRBD2; CDR3 protein: CASSPLWVAGFYNEQFF; CDR3 DNA: TGTGCCAGCAGCCCGTTGTGGGTAGCGGGGTTCTACAATGAGCAGTTCTTC
clone size: -; J gene: TRBJ2-1; V gene: TRBV27; D gene: TRBD2; CDR3 protein: CASSPTLAGGYNEQFF; CDR3 DNA: TGTGCCAGCAGTCCCACCCTAGCGGGAGGGTACAATGAGCAGTTCTTC
clone size: -; J gene: TRBJ2-3; V gene: TRBV9; D gene: TRBD2; CDR3 protein: CASSLTPTSGRTDTQYF; CDR3 DNA: TGTGCCAGCAGCTTGACACCCACTAGCGGGAGAACAGATACGCAGTATTTT
clone size: -; J gene: TRBJ1-1; V gene: TRBV5-1; D gene: -; CDR3 protein: CASSPPDRSFGEAFF; CDR3 DNA: TGCGCCAGCAGCCCCCCAGACAGGTCCTTCGGGGAAGCTTTCTTT
clone size: -; J gene: TRBJ1-2; V gene: TRBV14; D gene: -; CDR3 protein: CASSQVNYGYTF; CDR3 DNA: TGTGCCAGCAGCCAGGTCAACTATGGCTACACCTTC
clone size: once; J gene: TRBJ2-3; V gene: TRBV7-9; D gene: TRBD2; CDR3 protein: CASSPREGRTDTQYF; CDR3 DNA: TGTGCCAGCAGCCCCCGGGAGGGCCGAACAGATACGCAGTATTTT
clone size: -; J gene: TRBJ1-1; V gene: TRBV28; D gene: -; CDR3 protein: CASSLSGGDEAFF; CDR3 DNA: TGTGCCAGCAGTTTATCTGGGGGCGATGAAGCTTTCTTT
clone size: -; J gene: TRBJ1-5; V gene: TRBV6-5; D gene: -; CDR3 protein: CASRGGGNQPQHF; CDR3 DNA: TGTGCCAGCAGGGGTGGGGGTAATCAGCCCCAGCATTTT
clone size: -; J gene: TRBJ2-2; V gene: TRBV19; D gene: -; CDR3 protein: CATAADGASTGELFF; CDR3 DNA: TGTGCCACCGCAGCCGACGGGGCGAGTACCGGGGAGCTGTTTTTT
clone size: -; J gene: TRBJ1-2; V gene: TRBV4-1; D gene: TRBD1; CDR3 protein: CASSHGGGLRRNGYTF; CDR3 DNA: TGCGCCAGCAGCCATGGAGGGGGCCTAAGGAGGAATGGCTACACCTTC
clone size: -; J gene: TRBJ2-2; V gene: TRBV9; D gene: -; CDR3 protein: CASSSSILEVSGELFF; CDR3 DNA: TGTGCCAGCAGCTCCTCGATACTAGAAGTCTCCGGGGAGCTGTTTTTT
clone size: -; J gene: TRBJ2-1; V gene: TRBV25-1; D gene: TRBD2; CDR3 protein: CASSETSLEQFF; CDR3 DNA: TGTGCCAGCAGTGAGACTAGCTTAGAGCAGTTCTTC
clone size: -; J gene: TRBJ1-5; V gene: TRBV7-8; D gene: -; CDR3 protein: CASSLEPPAYSNQPQHF; CDR3 DNA: TGTGCCAGCAGCTTAGAACCCCCAGCATATAGCAATCAGCCCCAGCATTTT
clone size: -; J gene: TRBJ2-7; V gene: TRBV25-1; D gene: -; CDR3 protein: CASSESSGVSYEQYF; CDR3 DNA: TGTGCCAGCAGTGAATCCAGCGGCGTCTCCTACGAGCAGTACTTC
clone size: -; J gene: TRBJ2-6; V gene: TRBV4-3; D gene: TRBD1; CDR3 protein: CASSPGQGALSGANVLTF; CDR3 DNA: TGCGCCAGCAGCCCGGGACAGGGGGCCCTATCCGGGGCCAACGTCCTGACTTTC
clone size: -; J gene: TRBJ1-1; V gene: TRBV6-5; D gene: -; CDR3 protein: CASSYGGLNTEAFF; CDR3 DNA: TGTGCCAGCAGTTACGGGGGGCTGAACACTGAAGCTTTCTTT
clone size: once; J gene: TRBJ2-1; V gene: TRBV7-8; D gene: -; CDR3 protein: CASSSSVPGYEQFF; CDR3 DNA: TGTGCCAGCAGTTCTAGCGTGCCGGGCTATGAGCAGTTCTTC
clone size: few; J gene: TRBJ1-2; V gene: TRBV7-9; D gene: -; CDR3 protein: CASSLAGRGYTF; CDR3 DNA: TGTGCCAGCAGCTTAGCCGGTCGGGGCTACACCTTC
clone size: -; J gene: TRBJ2-3; V gene: TRBV5-6; D gene: TRBD2; CDR3 protein: CASSLVLADDTDTQYF; CDR3 DNA: TGTGCCAGCAGCTTGGTACTAGCGGACGACACAGATACGCAGTATTTT
clone size: -; J gene: TRBJ2-3; V gene: TRBV6-5; D gene: -; CDR3 protein: CASSNLRGGGDTQYF; CDR3 DNA: TGTGCCAGCAGTAATCTTCGGGGAGGAGGAGATACGCAGTATTTT
clone size: -; J gene: TRBJ2-3; V gene: TRBV19; D gene: TRBD2; CDR3 protein: CASSIGLAGPTDTQYF; CDR3 DNA: TGTGCCAGTAGTATAGGTCTAGCGGGGCCCACAGATACGCAGTATTTT
clone size: -; J gene: TRBJ2-3; V gene: TRBV6-6; D gene: -; CDR3 protein: CASSYADTQYF; CDR3 DNA: TGTGCCAGCAGTTACGCCGATACGCAGTATTTT
clone size: -; J gene: TRBJ2-6; V gene: TRBV7-3; D gene: -; CDR3 protein: CASSSYVRGSRHPGANVLTF; CDR3 DNA: TGTGCCAGCAGCTCATATGTTAGGGGGTCGAGACATCCCGGGGCCAACGTCCTGACTTTC